The clone carrying this T cell receptor beta chain came up once. Its matching antigen is unknown. RNA transcripts gave rise to amplified TCR beta CDR3 regions. Using the HTBI primer set, a first-round RT-PCR was run on the TCR CDR3. TCRdb re-analysed the multiplex PCR reads in MiXCR, keeping a single row per CDR3 protein. Here the sample spans 300,000 to 400,000 distinct CDR3 sequences, more than 11% being singletons. The CDR3 is made up of 16 amino acids. Germline V CDR1 and CDR2: SGHTA, FQGNSA. With 1 base removed from V and 9 bases from J, the gap between germline ends came to 22 bases. The data stem from a study of T cells in Graves' hyperthyroidism and ophthalmopathy. Overall study: The authors collected peripheral blood at initial diagnosis, before any treatment.

Study findings and constraints: Ophthalmopathy stood apart from stable hyperthyroidism in a 13 V-J model.

Graves' hyperthyroidism is called stable when ophthalmopathy does not progress within 18 months. The diagnoses drew upon clinical symptoms, serum thyroxine and TRAb, thyroid ultrasound and orbital computed tomography. The sample consisted of blood. V gene TRBV7-2 combines with J gene TRBJ2-7; D unresolved. The receptor comes from a woman aged 60-75 years with Graves' hyperthyroidism. The CDR3 region is CASSLEAARLVRAQYF. The CDR3 nucleotides are TGTGCCAGCAGCTTAGAGGCAGCGAGACTTGTTAGGGCGCAGTACTTC.